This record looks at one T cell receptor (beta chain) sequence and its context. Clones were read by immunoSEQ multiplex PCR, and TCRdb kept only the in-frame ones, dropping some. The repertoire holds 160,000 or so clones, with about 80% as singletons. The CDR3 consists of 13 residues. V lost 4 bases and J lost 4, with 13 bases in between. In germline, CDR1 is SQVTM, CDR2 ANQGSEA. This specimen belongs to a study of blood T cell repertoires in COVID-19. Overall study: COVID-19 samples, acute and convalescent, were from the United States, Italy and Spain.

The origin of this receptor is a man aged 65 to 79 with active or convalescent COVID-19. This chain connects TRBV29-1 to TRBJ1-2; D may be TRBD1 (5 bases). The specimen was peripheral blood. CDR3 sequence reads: CSVGAAGLYGYTF. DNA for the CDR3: TGCAGCGTTGGGGCGGCGGGGCTCTATGGCTACACCTTC.